The next 20 T cell receptor beta chains were all read from a single sample in a study of Ad26.COV2.S vaccination and SARS-CoV-2 variants. Regarding treatment: roughly 19 received Ad26.COV2.S at low or high dose, single or two shots; about 5 received placebo; per-sample allocation not given. The samples were gathered on day 63 after the first injection of vaccine or placebo. Produced via immunoSEQ multiplex PCR; TCRdb's table is partial and in-frame only. The repertoire has 440,000 or so clones, about 92% of them found once; the top ten carry around 4.5%. Sequenced here: peripheral blood, sampled in a trial of Ad26.COV2.S vaccine versus placebo. All receptors come from a person between 18 and 65 years old who received the Ad26.COV2.S COVID-19 vaccine or a placebo.

The chain recombines TRBV7-9 with TRBJ2-2; perhaps TRBD2 as D (5 bases). Germline loops: CDR1 SEHNR, CDR2 FQNEAQ (reference sequence). The ends were cut back, 6 bases at V and 1 base at J, with 15 bases in the middle. CDR3 length: 16 amino acids. The CDR3, as DNA: TGTGCCAGCAGTTTTACTGGAGGTGGGAACACCGGGGAGCTGTTTTTT. Translating it yields CASSFTGGGNTGELFF.

This clone was counted many times. This chain uses TRBV6-2 or TRBV6-3 with TRBJ2-2, with D hard to call. CDR3 length: 14 amino acids. Germline CDR1 MNHEY, CDR2 SVGEGT. V shed 2 bases and J shed 7 bases, with 11 bases lying between them. CDR3 loop: CASSYDSESGELFF. DNA of the CDR3: TGTGCCAGCAGTTACGACTCGGAGAGCGGGGAGCTGTTTTTT.

The chain recombines TRBV5-1 with TRBJ2-3; D unclear. The CDR3 is 13 amino acids. V lost 7 bases and J 2 bases, leaving 11 bases between the germline ends. Germline loops: CDR1 SGHRS, CDR2 YFSETQ. The CDR3 region has the DNA TGCGCCAGCGCGCTCGGGTACACAGATACGCAGTATTTT. It translates to CASALGYTDTQYF.

The chain recombines TRBV29-1 with TRBJ1-2; D not certain. The CDR3 is made up of 12 amino acids. The V end lost 2 bases, the J end lost 2 bases, and 6 bases lay between the germline ends. The germline gives CDR1 SQVTM, CDR2 ANQGSEA. CDR3 residues: CSVEQRNYGYTF. Written as DNA, the CDR3 is TGCAGCGTTGAACAGAGGAACTATGGCTACACCTTC.

The chain carries TRBV2 and TRBJ2-3; TRBD2 matches 13 bases. Germline CDR1 reads SNHLY; CDR2 reads FYNNEI. V shed 6 bases and J 0 bases; nucleotides not matched to a gene: 12. The CDR3 loop spans 19 amino acids. In nucleotides, the CDR3 is TGTGCCAGCAGGGACGGGACTAGCGGGACTATCATAAGCACAGATACGCAGTATTTT. Protein product: CASRDGTSGTIISTDTQYF.

This chain uses TRBV7-9 with TRBJ1-2, with D maybe TRBD1 (5 bases). V lost 5 bases to trimming and J lost 8 bases, with 15 bases between them. Germline V gene data show CDR1 as SEHNR and CDR2 as FQNEAQ (reference sequence). The CDR3 totals 13 residues. The CDR3 loop reads CASSPTGLRGYTF. In DNA form, the CDR3 reads TGTGCCAGCAGCCCCACAGGTCTGCGCGGCTACACCTTC.

The V call is TRBV2, the J call TRBJ1-5; 9 nucleotides match TRBD1. The germline CDR1 and CDR2 sequences are SNHLY and FYNNEI. The CDR3 sequence is 12 residues long. J lost 9 bases, V lost 8 bases, and 5 bases had no gene match. The CDR3 DNA reads as TGTGCCAGCGGACAGGGGTCTGGGCCCCAGCATTTT. Protein sequence: CASGQGSGPQHF.

In regard to this clone: Since a much larger clone is just one base distant, this may be a read error. The same CDR3 is also encoded by other DNA sequences in this sample. The chain is built from TRBV6-1 and TRBJ1-3; D uncertain. Trimming left V 3 bases short and J 0 bases short, with 6 bases between. This CDR3 spans 14 amino acids. The germline CDR1 and CDR2 sequences are MNHNS and SASEGT. The CDR3 DNA reads as TGTGCCAGCAGTGATGGGATCTCTGGAAACACCATATATTTT. Protein product: CASSDGISGNTIYF.

This chain joins TRBV28 and TRBJ2-1; 11 nucleotides line up with TRBD2. The CDR3 has 13 amino acids. The germline gives CDR1 MDHEN, CDR2 SYDVKM. With 3 bases clipped from V and 13 bases from J, the junction kept 5 bases outside the gene matches. Here the CDR3 DNA reads TGTGCCAGCAGTTTGGTAGCGGGAGGGCCACAGTTCTTC. Amino acids: CASSLVAGGPQFF.

The chain recombines TRBV14 with TRBJ2-1; tentatively, D is TRBD1 (6 bases). Germline-derived CDR1 and CDR2 are SGHDN and FVKESK. V lost 0 bases and J lost 4, with 13 bases in between. The CDR3 is made up of 16 amino acids. CDR3 DNA: TGTGCCAGCAGCCAAGATCCAGGGGCTCCATACAATGAGCAGTTCTTC. Translating gives CASSQDPGAPYNEQFF.

Turning to this clone: Germline and junction disagree at one end, which may indicate a read error. V gene TRBV5-8 combines with J gene TRBJ2-7; no definite D call. In germline, CDR1 is SGHTS, CDR2 YDEGEE. This CDR3 comprises 10 residues. The CDR3 reads CASSSDEQYF. Written as DNA, the CDR3 is TGTGCCAGCAGCTCCGACGAGCAGTACTTC.

This rearrangement joins TRBV11-3 to TRBJ2-7; 7 bases agree with TRBD1. Germline CDR1 reads SGHNT; CDR2 reads YENEEA. V gave up 1 base and J gave up 3 bases; unmatched junction bases: 18. This CDR3 is 19 amino acids long. CDR3 amino acids: CASSLVLVCTRDRNYEQYF. CDR3 DNA: TGTGCCAGCAGCTTAGTGCTTGTTTGTACACGGGACAGAAACTACGAGCAGTACTTC.

The V gene is TRBV5-6, the J gene TRBJ2-3; 13 bases line up with TRBD2. Unmatched junction bases numbered 5, after V lost 4 bases and J lost 0 bases. CDR3 size: 17 residues. In germline, CDR1 is SGHDT, CDR2 YYEEEE. The CDR3 nucleotides read TGTGCCAGCAGCCTCCGGACTAGCGGGAGAAGCACAGATACGCAGTATTTT. Protein sequence: CASSLRTSGRSTDTQYF.

This clone was seen once. CDR3 residues: CASTSTGGRDGELFF. DNA of the CDR3: TGCGCCAGCACGTCCACGGGAGGGCGGGACGGGGAGCTGTTTTTT. The chain employs TRBV5-1 and TRBJ2-2; 8 positions agree with TRBD2. CDR1 is SGHRS, CDR2 YFSETQ, per germline. The CDR3 is 15 residues long. Trimming removed 6 bases from V and 7 bases from J; junction bases left unmatched: 11.

The genes are TRBV12-3 or TRBV12-4 and TRBJ2-7; maybe TRBD1 (5 bases). V lost 8 bases and J lost 3, with 8 bases in between. This CDR3 comprises 11 residues. DNA for the CDR3: TGTGCCAGCGGACAATACTACGAGCAGTACTTC. Translating gives CASGQYYEQYF.

The chain is built from TRBV28 and TRBJ2-7; the D is unclear. The CDR3 sequence is 12 residues long. V was pared by 1 base and J by 4 bases, with 5 bases between. Per the germline V gene, CDR1 is MDHEN and CDR2 is SYDVKM. The CDR3 DNA sequence: TGTGCCAGCAGTTTATTTCGTTACGAGCAGTACTTC. This codes for CASSLFRYEQYF.

V is TRBV10-3 and J is TRBJ2-3; 7 bases map to TRBD1. V was clipped by 10 bases and J by 0 bases; unmatched bases: 16. The germline V gene has CDR1 ENHRY and CDR2 SYGVKD. The CDR3 is 17 residues long. The chain's CDR3 is CATKHPKTGSSTDTQYF. In DNA, the CDR3 is TGTGCCACCAAACACCCGAAGACAGGGTCTAGCACAGATACGCAGTATTTT.

For the CDR3, the DNA is TGTGCCACCCTCCCTCTCCGGCTAGCGGGAGGGACCAACTACAATGAGCAGTTCTTC. Its translation is CATLPLRLAGGTNYNEQFF. V usage is TRBV15 and J usage is TRBJ2-1; TRBD2 aligns across 12 bases. The CDR3 totals 19 residues. Trimming at V came to 8 bases and at J to 3 bases, leaving 17 bases not matched to a gene. Germline CDR1 LNHNV, CDR2 YYDKDF (reference sequence).

This chain joins TRBV3-1 (or the pseudogene TRBV3-2) and TRBJ2-5, with 10 positions matching TRBD1. The CDR3 has 15 amino acids. Trimming at V came to 5 bases and at J to 7 bases, leaving 10 bases not matched to a gene. Germline values: CDR1 LGHDT, CDR2 YNNKEL (reference sequence). CDR3 sequence: CASSAPGQGTRTQYF. In nucleotides, the CDR3 is TGTGCCAGCAGCGCCCCGGGACAGGGGACGAGGACCCAGTACTTC.

The V and J genes are TRBV11-3 and TRBJ2-2; no clear D. CDR1 SGHNT and CDR2 YENEEA come from the germline V gene. The CDR3 contains 14 residues. V was pared by 3 bases and J by 4 bases, with 9 bases between. This chain's CDR3 is CASSLVPGTGELFF. CDR3 DNA: TGTGCCAGCAGCTTGGTCCCAGGCACCGGGGAGCTGTTTTTT. The full variable domain, its missing parts supplied by reference TRBV11-3 and TRBJ2-2, is EAGVVQSPRYKIIEKKQPVAFWCNPISGHNTLYWYLQNLGQGPELLIRYENEEAVDDSQLPKDRFSAERLKGVDSTLKIQPAELGDSAVYLCASSLVPGTGELFFGEGSRLTVL.